This T cell receptor (beta chain) was profiled in a study of cytomegalovirus exposure and HLA in healthy donors. The table came from immunoSEQ multiplex PCR; TCRdb's copy has only in-frame clones and leaves some out. Of more than 85,000 clones in the sample, 85% to 90% were seen once. Germline V gives CDR1 SGHTA, CDR2 FQGNSA. This CDR3 has 14 residues. The V gene end was trimmed by 1 base and the J gene end by 3 bases; junction bases not matched to a gene: 1. The receptor comes from a woman between 18 and 29 years old in good health and CMV-seronegative. Material for sequencing was PBMCs. The chain employs TRBV7-2 and TRBJ2-7, with 9 bases identical to TRBD1. The CDR3 loop reads CASSLGGQGYEQYF. In DNA, the CDR3 is TGTGCCAGCAGCTTAGGGGGACAGGGCTACGAGCAGTACTTC.